This entry lists 8 T cell receptor beta chains sequenced from one sample in a study of T-cell memory formation after mild COVID-19. TCRdb reanalysed the 5' RACE reads using MiXCR and keeps one entry per CDR3 protein. The sample shows 120,000 or so distinct CDR3 sequences, 17% of them seen only once. The specimen was PBMCs or a T cell subset sorted from them (not recorded which). The receptors stem from a man younger than 30 who had mild COVID-19 (a few samples of this study predate the infection). Cell type and time point are not known.

Only a few counts were recorded for this clonotype. J is TRBJ2-1 and V is TRBV5-1, with TRBD1 identical over 9 bases. CDR3 length equals 16 residues. J gave up 9 bases and V 2 bases, and 12 bases lay outside the gene matches. Looked up from germline, CDR1 is SGHRS and CDR2 is YFSETQ. The CDR3 sequence: CASSLRGSGQGGEQFF. CDR3 DNA sequence: TGCGCCAGCAGCTTAAGAGGGTCGGGACAGGGTGGTGAGCAGTTCTTC.

This clonotype has a handful of counts. The V call is TRBV5-1, the J call TRBJ2-3; 10 bases align to TRBD1. V was clipped by 2 bases and J by 5 bases; unmatched bases: 2. The CDR3 totals 14 residues. Germline CDR1 is SGHRS and CDR2 is YFSETQ. For the CDR3, the DNA is TGCGCCAGCAGCTTCGACAGGGGGCAAGATACGCAGTATTTT. Its protein product is CASSFDRGQDTQYF.

This clonotype has a handful of counts. The chain links TRBV5-1 to TRBJ2-2; D not certain. The V and J ends lost 4 bases and 8 bases respectively, with 12 bases between them. This CDR3 is built from 13 residues. Germline values: CDR1 SGHRS, CDR2 YFSETQ. Written as DNA, the CDR3 is TGCGCCAGCAGCCCCCCGTGGGAAGGGGAGCTGTTTTTT. This translates into CASSPPWEGELFF.

V and J are TRBV6-5 and TRBJ2-4; 9 nucleotides line up with TRBD1. Per germline, CDR1 MNHEY and CDR2 SVGAGI. The CDR3 covers 14 residues. Trimming took 5 bases from V and 6 from J; bases not matched to a gene: 5. In DNA form, the CDR3 reads TGTGCCAGCAGTCCCGGGACAGGGATAAACATTCAGTACTTC. Translated: CASSPGTGINIQYF.

The chain combines TRBV11-2 with TRBJ2-3, with D tentatively TRBD2 (6 bases). CDR3 length: 17 amino acids. V was pared by 5 bases and J by 1 base, with 19 bases between. The V gene's germline CDR1 is SGHAT and CDR2 FQNNGV. CDR3 loop: CASSPGEWRTGTDTQYF. CDR3 DNA: TGTGCCAGCAGCCCGGGGGAGTGGCGGACGGGCACAGATACGCAGTATTTT.

This chain joins TRBV4-1 and TRBJ1-1, with a tentative D call TRBD1 (6 bases). V was clipped by 3 bases and J by 3 bases, with 20 bases between them. CDR3 size: 17 residues. Germline loops: CDR1 MGHRA, CDR2 YSYEKL. DNA of the CDR3: TGCGCCAGCAGCCAGAAAAAGACAGGACTTTGGGACACTGAAGCTTTCTTT. Protein product: CASSQKKTGLWDTEAFF.

This clonotype was seen a few times. In DNA form, the CDR3 reads TGTGCCAGCAGCCAAGTGATGGCGCCCTATGAGCAGTTCTTC. Translated: CASSQVMAPYEQFF. The rearrangement links TRBV3-1 to TRBJ2-1; D is ambiguous. Trimming removed 1 base at V and 8 bases at J, with 12 bases between. The V gene's germline CDR1 is LGHDT and CDR2 YNNKEL (reference sequence). The CDR3 sequence is 14 residues long.

The chain couples TRBV29-1 to TRBJ2-3; D may be TRBD1 or TRBD2 (5 bases each). The CDR3 runs 13 residues. Germline CDR1 and CDR2: SQVTM and ANQGSEA. Trimming cost V 7 bases and J 0 bases, with 11 bases left between them. The CDR3 region is CSGRGASTDTQYF. The CDR3 DNA sequence: TGCAGCGGCCGGGGCGCTAGCACAGATACGCAGTATTTT.